Shown below are 32 T cell receptor beta chains from a single sample sequenced in a study of vaccination effects on CD4 cells after COVID-19. Following 10 days of culture, CD4+ T cells were isolated. Two doses of either BNT162b2 or mRNA-1273 were given to each participant. These receptors have no known antigen. Libraries were prepared by immunoSEQ multiplex PCR; TCRdb keeps only in-frame clonotypes and omits some of them. The sample carries approximately 74,000 clones, roughly 73% recorded once. The input for sequencing was CD4+ T cells from PBMCs cultured without peptide, taken after COVID-19 vaccination. The source is a human donor who received a COVID-19 vaccine.

The V and J genes are TRBV10-2 and TRBJ1-1; 8 bases map to TRBD1. CDR1 WSHSY and CDR2 SAAADI come from the germline V gene. This CDR3 spans 15 amino acids. V was clipped by 6 bases and J by 0 bases; unmatched bases: 6. The CDR3 DNA reads TGCGCCAGCAGACCCGGGACAGGCGTGAACACTGAAGCTTTCTTT. Amino acids: CASRPGTGVNTEAFF.

The chain is built from TRBV6-5 and TRBJ2-1; a possible D gene is TRBD2 (5 bases). Germline CDR1 reads MNHEY; CDR2 reads SVGAGI. Trimming left V 5 bases short and J 1 base short, with 9 bases between. The CDR3 runs to 14 residues. CDR3 residues: CASSLSGSYNEQFF. The CDR3 nucleotides are TGTGCCAGCAGTCTCAGCGGATCCTACAATGAGCAGTTCTTC.

V gene TRBV19 combines with J gene TRBJ1-6; D gene ambiguous. The CDR3 has 13 residues. With 5 bases removed from V and 8 bases from J, the gap between germline ends came to 10 bases. Germline-derived CDR1 and CDR2 are LNHDA and SQIVND (reference sequence). The CDR3 nucleotides read TGTGCCAGTAGTGGCCAGGTGTATTCACCCCTCCACTTT. Translating it yields CASSGQVYSPLHF. Using reference TRBV19 and TRBJ1-6 for the parts outside the CDR3, the full variable domain is DGGITQSPKYLFRKEGQNVTLSCEQNLNHDAMYWYRQDPGQGLRLIYYSQIVNDFQKGDIAEGYSVSREKKESFPLTVTSAQKNPTAFYLCASSGQVYSPLHFGNGTRLTVT.

The CDR3 region is CASIRDRGTYEQYV. CDR3 nucleotides: TGTGCCAGCATTCGGGACAGGGGTACCTACGAGCAGTACGTC. The chain has TRBV6-5 and TRBJ2-7, with TRBD1 matching 10 bases. Germline CDR1 MNHEY, CDR2 SVGAGI. The CDR3 runs 14 residues. Trimming took 7 bases from V and 2 from J; bases not matched to a gene: 5.

This clone has a single count. The chain recombines TRBV7-2 with TRBJ2-2; D uncertain. Germline CDR1 reads SGHTA; CDR2 reads FQGNSA. V gave up 2 bases and J gave up 4 bases, with 11 bases separating them. The CDR3 is 15 amino acids. CDR3: CASSLWAGSTGELFF. The CDR3 nucleotides read TGTGCCAGCAGCTTATGGGCCGGGTCCACCGGGGAGCTGTTTTTT.

J is TRBJ2-7 and V is TRBV10-2; TRBD1 matches 7 bases. This CDR3 contains 17 residues. V was clipped by 7 bases and J by 0 bases; unmatched bases: 15. Germline CDR1 and CDR2: WSHSY and SAAADI. The CDR3 DNA reads TGCGCCAGCAAGGACAGGCGTCTTACCTTTTTCTCCTACGAGCAGTACGTC. Translation gives CASKDRRLTFFSYEQYV.

J is TRBJ1-5 and V is TRBV5-1; no firm D call. Trimming took 1 base from V and 2 from J, leaving 10 bases between them. The CDR3 runs to 15 residues. CDR1 SGHRS and CDR2 YFSETQ come from the germline V gene. DNA of the CDR3: TGCGCCAGCAGCTTGTTAGGCGGGGGCAATCAGCCCCAGCATTTT. It translates to CASSLLGGGNQPQHF.

This clone came up a few times. V and J are TRBV12-3 or TRBV12-4 and TRBJ1-1, with D perhaps matching TRBD1 (6 bases). V was pared by 6 bases and J by 2 bases, with 10 bases between. The CDR3 extends over 13 amino acids. The CDR3 loop reads CASRPTGNTEAFF. The CDR3 DNA is TGTGCCAGCAGACCGACAGGAAACACTGAAGCTTTCTTT.

The table lists this clone with a few counts. J is TRBJ1-4 and V is TRBV18, with D unclear. The CDR3 has 13 residues. Germline V CDR1 and CDR2: KGHSH, LQKENI. Trimming pared 6 bases from V and 4 bases from J, leaving 9 bases between. The CDR3: CASSNSINEKLFF. The CDR3 DNA reads as TGTGCCAGCTCGAACAGTATTAATGAAAAACTGTTTTTT.

The J gene is TRBJ2-7, the V gene TRBV6-5; D may match TRBD1 or TRBD2 (5 bases each). Trimming removed 1 base at V and 6 bases at J, with 10 bases between. CDR3 length: 13 residues. Germline values: CDR1 MNHEY, CDR2 SVGAGI. The chain's CDR3 is CASSYLPGSEQYV. The CDR3 nucleotides read TGTGCCAGCAGTTACTTACCAGGGAGCGAGCAGTACGTC.

V is TRBV6-5 and J is TRBJ1-6; 7 nucleotides agree with TRBD1. The CDR3 is 14 amino acids. Losses at the gene ends were 8 bases for V and 7 bases for J; bases not matched to a gene: 8. Germline values: CDR1 MNHEY, CDR2 SVGAGI. CDR3 protein: CASSSDRVNSPLHF. The CDR3 bases are TGTGCCAGCTCGTCTGACAGGGTCAATTCACCCCTCCACTTT.

This chain uses TRBV7-2 with TRBJ2-7; 7 nucleotides agree with TRBD2. The CDR3 is made up of 14 amino acids. The germline V gene encodes CDR1 SGHTA and CDR2 FQGNSA. The trim removed 5 bases at V and 1 base at J, leaving 5 bases unmatched. This chain's CDR3 is CASSLGGGSYEQYV. As DNA, the CDR3 is TGTGCCAGCAGCCTTGGGGGGGGATCCTACGAGCAGTACGTC.

The CDR3 loop is CASSLVAGLDTQYF. DNA for the CDR3: TGTGCCAGCAGCTTAGTTGCTGGGTTAGATACGCAGTATTTT. The genes are TRBV7-2 and TRBJ2-3; no clear D. The CDR3 is 14 amino acids. CDR1 SGHTA and CDR2 FQGNSA come from the germline V gene. Trimming removed 1 base from V and 5 bases from J, with 10 bases in between.

This clone has just one count. CDR3 region: CASRSDTDTQYF. The DNA for the CDR3 is TGTGCCAGCAGGTCAGACACAGATACGCAGTATTTT. V usage is TRBV6-5 and J usage is TRBJ2-3, with no clear D. Trimming shortened V by 6 bases and J by 2 bases, and 6 bases separated the two germline ends. This CDR3 has 12 amino acids. Germline assignment: CDR1 MNHEY and CDR2 SVGAGI.

The chain uses TRBV19 and TRBJ2-3; tentatively, D is TRBD1 (5 bases). V was cut by 3 bases and J by 0 bases, with 13 bases left in between. CDR3 size: 16 residues. Germline V gene lookup returns CDR1 LNHDA and CDR2 SQIVND (reference sequence). CDR3 sequence: CASSIRSGSSTDTQYF. CDR3 nucleotides: TGTGCCAGTAGTATTAGGTCAGGGTCTAGCACAGATACGCAGTATTTT.

The chain joins TRBV7-2 to TRBJ1-6; 8 nucleotides align to TRBD1. Germline V gene data show CDR1 as SGHTA and CDR2 as FQGNSA. The CDR3 loop spans 17 amino acids. The J segment lost 5 bases and the V segment lost 2 bases, leaving 8 bases of the junction unmatched. The CDR3 nucleotides are TGTGCCAGCAGCTTACTCGGCCGGACAGGGAATAATTCACCCCTCCACTTT. Protein: CASSLLGRTGNNSPLHF.

The rearrangement joins TRBV18 to TRBJ2-5; D is undetermined. V shed 2 bases and J shed 5 bases, with 9 bases lying between them. This CDR3 has 13 residues. Germline V gene sequence: CDR1 KGHSH, CDR2 LQKENI. In DNA, the CDR3 is TGTGCCAGCTCACCAGGGGTAGTGGAGACCCAGTACTTC. This gives the protein CASSPGVVETQYF.

This chain uses TRBV6-6 with TRBJ1-2; 7 bases line up with TRBD1. Trimming cost V 6 bases and J 8 bases; bases outside gene matches: 15. The CDR3 extends over 15 amino acids. CDR1 is MNHNY, CDR2 SVGAGI, per germline (reference sequence). CDR3 residues: CASRTHTTGDGGYTF. The CDR3 bases are TGTGCCAGCAGAACGCACACAACAGGGGACGGCGGCTACACCTTC.

The genes are TRBV19 and TRBJ1-2, with 7 bases fitting TRBD1. The V segment lost 5 bases and the J segment 4 bases; nucleotides outside the gene matches: 10. Looked up from germline, CDR1 is LNHDA and CDR2 is SQIVND (reference sequence). The CDR3 is 15 residues long. The CDR3 protein is CASSVTGASSYGYTF. Here the CDR3 DNA reads TGTGCCAGTAGTGTTACAGGGGCCTCTAGCTATGGCTACACCTTC.

This clone appeared a single time. The chain couples TRBV7-2 to TRBJ1-6; the match to TRBD1 covers 7 bases. This CDR3 region has 15 residues. Germline V gene lookup returns CDR1 SGHTA and CDR2 FQGNSA. The V and J ends lost 6 bases and 9 bases, in that order; junction bases with no gene match: 11. CDR3: CASSTITGVGSPLHF. In DNA, the CDR3 is TGTGCCAGCAGTACGATAACAGGGGTGGGTTCACCCCTCCACTTT. The whole variable domain, remainder taken from reference TRBV7-2 and TRBJ1-6, is GAGVSQSPSNKVTEKGKDVELRCDPISGHTALYWYRQSLGQGLEFLIYFQGNSAPDKSGLPSDRFSAERTGGSVSTLTIQRTQQEDSAVYLCASSTITGVGSPLHFGNGTRLTVT.

This clone was recorded only once. The rearrangement links TRBV2 to TRBJ1-5, with D maybe TRBD1 (6 bases). Germline values: CDR1 SNHLY, CDR2 FYNNEI. CDR3 length: 17 amino acids. The V and J ends lost 4 bases and 2 bases respectively, with 18 bases between them. The CDR3 is CASSGLGQGRGNQPQHF. The CDR3 DNA follows: TGTGCCAGCAGTGGATTGGGCCAGGGGAGGGGCAATCAGCCCCAGCATTTT.

This clone came up once. V is TRBV11-2 and J is TRBJ2-1, with 11 positions matching TRBD2. The CDR3 sequence is 14 residues long. Germline V lookup: CDR1 SGHAT, CDR2 FQNNGV. The junction had 0 bases not matched to a gene; V was cut back by 2 bases and J by 6 bases. The CDR3 nucleotides read TGTGCCAGCAGCTTAACTAGCGGGGGCAATGAGCAGTTCTTC. This sequence encodes CASSLTSGGNEQFF.

The rearrangement joins TRBV6-5 to TRBJ2-7, with D possibly being TRBD2 (5 bases). The V end was cut by 6 bases, the J end by 2 bases, with 14 bases between. The CDR3 extends over 14 amino acids. Per germline, CDR1 MNHEY and CDR2 SVGAGI. The CDR3, as DNA: TGTGCCAGCAGCCCCCAGGCCGGGACCTACGAGCAGTACGTC. Its translation: CASSPQAGTYEQYV.

V and J are TRBV14 and TRBJ2-5, with unresolved D. The germline V and J ends were trimmed by 4 bases and 5 bases, with 11 bases remaining between them. The CDR3 contains 13 residues. CDR1 is SGHDN and CDR2 is FVKESK in the germline V gene. CDR3 residues: CASSPTMLETQYF. CDR3 nucleotides: TGTGCCAGCAGCCCCACCATGCTGGAGACCCAGTACTTC.

This clone was seen only a few times. The chain couples TRBV5-5 to TRBJ1-3; 7 positions agree with TRBD1. J lost 0 bases, V lost 3 bases, and 6 bases had no gene match. The CDR3 has 16 residues. Germline CDR1 and CDR2: SGHKS and YYEKEE (reference sequence). CDR3 nucleotides: TGTGCCAGCAGCTGGGGACAGACGAGCTCTGGAAACACCATATATTTT. This encodes CASSWGQTSSGNTIYF.

J is TRBJ1-1 and V is TRBV6-2 or TRBV6-3; 9 bases agree with TRBD1. The junction had 7 bases not matched to a gene; V was cut back by 1 base and J by 4 bases. The CDR3 runs to 16 residues. Germline loops: CDR1 MNHEY, CDR2 SVGEGT. The CDR3 nucleotides read TGTGCCAGCAGTTACTACGGACAGGGGTGGAGCACTGAAGCTTTCTTT. It encodes CASSYYGQGWSTEAFF.

The count of this clone is one. CDR3 in DNA: TGTGCCACCAGTGATTTGGAGGGGATTCAGTACTTC. It is translated as CATSDLEGIQYF. The rearrangement links TRBV24-1 to TRBJ2-4; D might be TRBD1 or TRBD2, each matching 5 bases. The germline CDR1 and CDR2 sequences are KGHDR and SFDVKD. The CDR3 is 12 residues long. Trimming left V 0 bases short and J 10 bases short, with 6 bases between.

This clone showed up just once. The rearrangement uses TRBV6-1 and TRBJ2-7; D might be TRBD1 (6 bases). The V gene lost 2 bases and the J gene lost 6 bases, with 14 bases spanning the gap. In germline, CDR1 is MNHNS, CDR2 SASEGT. CDR3 size: 14 residues. The CDR3 sequence is CASSEMAGAGEQYV. CDR3 DNA sequence: TGTGCCAGCAGTGAAATGGCAGGGGCGGGCGAGCAGTACGTC.

The V and J genes are TRBV7-9 and TRBJ1-6, with D maybe TRBD1 (6 bases). The CDR3 contains 14 residues. Germline loops: CDR1 SEHNR, CDR2 FQNEAQ (reference sequence). Trimming left V 4 bases short and J 6 bases short, with 10 bases between. CDR3 protein: CASSYRVGNSPLHF. The CDR3 nucleotides are TGTGCCAGCAGCTACAGGGTGGGTAATTCACCCCTCCACTTT.

This clone appeared a few times. The chain links TRBV5-8 to TRBJ1-5, with D uncertain. Germline V gives CDR1 SGHTS, CDR2 YDEGEE. CDR3 size: 15 residues. Trimming took off 5 bases at V and 0 bases at J, with 12 bases between the two ends. CDR3 sequence: CASSTGQASNQPQHF. Written as DNA, the CDR3 is TGTGCCAGCAGTACCGGTCAGGCTAGCAATCAGCCCCAGCATTTT.

The genes are TRBV7-9 and TRBJ1-1; 12 bases are a match to TRBD1. The CDR3 spans 17 residues. The junction had 7 bases not matched to a gene; V was cut back by 1 base and J by 4 bases. Germline V gives CDR1 SEHNR, CDR2 FQNEAQ (reference sequence). The CDR3 bases are TGTGCCAGCAGCTTAGATTGGGGACAGGGGGCTGGCACTGAAGCTTTCTTT. Its protein is CASSLDWGQGAGTEAFF.

The V and J genes are TRBV12-3 or TRBV12-4 and TRBJ1-2, with D hard to call. V was shortened by 1 base and J by 8 bases, with 5 bases between the two germline ends. The CDR3 is made up of 11 amino acids. For the CDR3, the DNA is TGTGCCAGCAGTTTAGATACCGGCTACACCTTC. This sequence encodes CASSLDTGYTF.